These T cell receptor beta chains were read from a single sample in a study of cytomegalovirus exposure and HLA in healthy donors. The data were produced by immunoSEQ multiplex PCR, yet TCRdb's version contains in-frame clones alone and is incomplete. The sample contains 150,000 to 200,000 clones, almost 80% of which appear only once. Sequencing used PBMCs. These receptors were obtained from a woman between 50 and 59 years old in good health and CMV-seropositive. The CDR3 runs from the conserved cysteine through the conserved F or W.

v_gene	j_gene	CDR3aa
TRBV19	TRBJ1-3	CASNKQGSGNTIYF
TRBV2	TRBJ1-6	CASNVRSSYNSPLHF
TRBV27	TRBJ2-1	CVRLAGDHNEQFF
TRBV4-3	TRBJ2-7	CASSQEALTYEQYF
TRBV4-3	TRBJ2-1	CASSVAGARANEQFF
TRBV6-5	TRBJ1-2	CASRRGGRGYGYTF
TRBV5-4	TRBJ1-2	CASTLTEPLINYGYTF
TRBV2	TRBJ1-3	CASSSTRGSGNTIYF
TRBV11-2	TRBJ1-5	CASSLRQGAGQPQHF
TRBV2	TRBJ1-1	CASSEEAGGRPKAFF